The rows below give T cell receptor beta chains drawn from one sample of a study of control samples from healthy donors and cancer patients. TCRdb's copy holds only in-frame clones and misses some; the assay was immunoSEQ multiplex PCR. The sample has over 150,000 clones; 90% to 95% are singletons. Material: PBMCs. The receptors here all came from a man aged 55 to 70 with colorectal cancer. The CDR3 runs from the conserved cysteine through the conserved F or W. A D gene is named only where the DNA matches it firmly. Clone size, where shown, is once, few, many, or a class for clones that have expanded.

>NA|NA|TRBJ1-1|14|TRBV19
TGTGCCAGTAGTTCCCGACTGGCGGGGACTGAAGCTTTCTTT
CASSSRLAGTEAFF
>NA|TRBD1|TRBJ1-4|14|TRBV6-6
TGTGCCAGCAGTTACAGGGGACAGAATGAAAAACTGTTTTTT
CASSYRGQNEKLFF
>NA|NA|TRBJ2-3|14|TRBV7-8
TGTGCCAGCAGCCCCGGACATCCCCCAGATACGCAGTATTTT
CASSPGHPPDTQYF
>NA|NA|TRBJ1-2|13|TRBV19
TGTGCCAGTAGTAGGGGGACGGGCCTGGGCTACACCTTC
CASSRGTGLGYTF
>NA|NA|TRBJ1-3|11|TRBV10-3
TGTGCCATCAGTGATGGAAACACCATATATTTT
CAISDGNTIYF
>once|TRBD1|TRBJ1-5|15|TRBV15
TGTGCCACCAGCAGAGATCTCGCTGGGGCGGACAGGGCCGCTTTT
CATSRDLAGADRAAF
>NA|NA|TRBJ2-5|15|TRBV10-1
NA
CASSSSTGGAETQYF
>NA|TRBD2|TRBJ2-5|16|TRBV19
TGTGCCAGCCAACTAGCGGGGCCGTTGGGACAAGAGACCCAGTACTTC
CASQLAGPLGQETQYF
>NA|NA|TRBJ2-4|14|TRBV30
TGTGCCTGGAGTGCAGGACTAGCCAAAAACATTCAGTACTTC
CAWSAGLAKNIQYF
>NA|NA|TRBJ2-1|13|TRBV5-1
TGCGCCAGCAGCTTGGACAGGCACGATGAGCAGTTCTTC
CASSLDRHDEQFF
>NA|NA|TRBJ1-1|14|TRBV3-1/TRBV3-2
TGTGCCAGCACCCTTTCCTCAGGGCTTACTGAAGCTTTCTTT
CASTLSSGLTEAFF
>NA|NA|TRBJ2-5|15|TRBV7-2
TGTGCCAGCAGCCAACAGGGAAGGGATCAAGAGACCCAGTACTTC
CASSQQGRDQETQYF
>NA|NA|TRBJ1-1|12|TRBV5-1
TGCGCCAGCAGCTTGGACAGGGTCGGGGCTTTCTTT
CASSLDRVGAFF
>NA|NA|TRBJ1-1|15|TRBV9
TGTGCCAGCAGCGTTTTAGACAGGTCGAACACTGAAGCTTTCTTT
CASSVLDRSNTEAFF
>NA|NA|TRBJ2-7|16|TRBV19
TGTGCCAGTAGTCCCTTCGGGCTCATGAGCTCCTACGAGCAGTACTTC
CASSPFGLMSSYEQYF
>NA|NA|TRBJ2-7|11|TRBV7-9
TGTGCCAGCAGCTTTGGGGGAGAGCAGTACTTC
CASSFGGEQYF
>NA|TRBD1|TRBJ1-4|14|TRBV19
TGTGCCAGTAGTACACGACAGGGGAATGAAAAACTGTTTTTT
CASSTRQGNEKLFF
>once|NA|TRBJ2-7|14|TRBV5-1
TGCGCCAGCAGCTTGGACCCCAGCTCCTACGAGCAGTACTTC
CASSLDPSSYEQYF
>once|NA|TRBJ2-2|11|TRBV11-2
TGTGCCACCCGGGGCGGGGGGGAGCTGTTTTTT
CATRGGGELFF
>NA|NA|TRBJ1-2|19|TRBV4-1
TGCGCCAGCAGCCAAGGGGGGGGAATCGTAAAACTGTTAAACTATGGCTACACCTTC
CASSQGGGIVKLLNYGYTF
>once|NA|TRBJ1-2|18|TRBV28
TGTGCCAGCAGTTTCCTTTTTTATCGTGGAGAGCCTAACTATGGCTACACCTTC
CASSFLFYRGEPNYGYTF
>NA|NA|TRBJ1-2|13|TRBV28
TGTGCCAGCACCCCCGGGGACTTCGGTGGCTACACCTTC
CASTPGDFGGYTF
>NA|TRBD1|TRBJ1-1|13|TRBV24-1
TGTGCCACCAGTGAAACAGGGGAGGATGAAGCTTTCTTT
CATSETGEDEAFF
>NA|TRBD1|TRBJ2-1|14|TRBV5-1
TGCGCCAGTGGGAGACAGGGGCCCTACAATGAGCAGTTCTTC
CASGRQGPYNEQFF
>NA|NA|TRBJ1-1|13|TRBV3-1/TRBV3-2
TGTGCCAGCAGCACCGGGGGTTTCACTGAAGCTTTCTTT
CASSTGGFTEAFF
>NA|NA|TRBJ2-2|14|TRBV7-2
TGTGCCAGCAGCTTACTCAGCACGACCGGGGAGCTGTTTTTT
CASSLLSTTGELFF
>NA|NA|TRBJ1-1|16|TRBV5-1
TGCGCCAGCAGCCCCGGGTATAGCTCAGGGAACACTGAAGCTTTCTTT
CASSPGYSSGNTEAFF
>NA|NA|TRBJ1-2|13|TRBV12-3/TRBV12-4
TGTGCCAGCAGTCCGGACAGCAACTATGGCTACACCTTC
CASSPDSNYGYTF
>NA|NA|TRBJ1-3|16|TRBV7-2
TGTGCCAGCAGCTTAGTAAGGTATTTCTCTGGAAACACCATATATTTT
CASSLVRYFSGNTIYF
>NA|TRBD1|TRBJ1-2|15|TRBV7-2
TGTGCCAGCAGCCCCGGACAGGGGAGGGGATATGGCTACACCTTC
CASSPGQGRGYGYTF
>NA|TRBD1|TRBJ1-2|15|TRBV19
TGTGCCTCCTACAGGGGGACAGGGCCTAACTATGGCTACACCTTC
CASYRGTGPNYGYTF
>NA|NA|TRBJ2-6|15|TRBV6-6
TGTGCCAGCAGTTACGGAGGGGAGGGGGCCAACGTCCTGACTTTC
CASSYGGEGANVLTF
>once|NA|TRBJ1-5|14|TRBV30
TGTGCCTGGAGCCGGGGGGCCACAGGACAGCCCCAGCATTTT
CAWSRGATGQPQHF
>NA|NA|TRBJ1-1|12|TRBV28
TGTGCCAGCAGTTTATTGACAGCTGAAGCTTTCTTT
CASSLLTAEAFF